One and the same sample provided the 25 T cell receptor beta chains below, sequenced in a study of blood T cell repertoires in COVID-19. Generated by immunoSEQ multiplex PCR, the TCRdb table keeps only in-frame clones and is missing some. The table shows 150,000 to 250,000 clones, with 80% to 85% occurring only once. Sequenced material: PBMCs or T cells enriched from blood (not recorded which). Source of these receptors: a man aged 40-55 years who had recovered from COVID-19.

This clone was observed a single time. This chain connects TRBV11-2 to TRBJ2-7; D gene ambiguous. The V gene's germline CDR1 is SGHAT and CDR2 FQNNGV. This CDR3 has 15 residues. Trimming took 0 bases from V and 2 from J, leaving 11 bases between them. The CDR3, as DNA: TGTGCCAGCAGCTTAGATTCTGGGCCAACCTACGAGCAGTACTTC. Translation gives CASSLDSGPTYEQYF. The whole variable domain, filled in from reference TRBV11-2 and TRBJ2-7, reads EAGVAQSPRYKIIEKRQSVAFWCNPISGHATLYWYQQILGQGPKLLIQFQNNGVVDDSQLPKDRFSAERLKGVDSTLKIQPAKLEDSAVYLCASSLDSGPTYEQYFGPGTRLTVT.

In nucleotides, the CDR3 is TGCGCCAGCAGCCTGGACAACAATCAGCCCCAGCATTTT. Encoded protein: CASSLDNNQPQHF. This chain joins TRBV5-1 and TRBJ1-5; D may be TRBD1 (5 bases). Germline lookup yields CDR1 SGHRS and CDR2 YFSETQ. Trimming removed 4 bases from V and 3 bases from J, with 8 bases in between. The CDR3 runs 13 residues. Based on the CDR3 plus reference TRBV5-1 and TRBJ1-5, the full variable domain is KAGVTQTPRYLIKTRGQQVTLSCSPISGHRSVSWYQQTPGQGLQFLFEYFSETQRNKGNFPGRFSGRQFSNSRSEMNVSTLELGDSALYLCASSLDNNQPQHFGDGTRLSIL.

This chain joins TRBV4-3 and TRBJ1-1; possible D gene TRBD1, 5 bases. Trimming removed 3 bases from V and 11 bases from J, with 19 bases in between. Germline CDR1 is LGHNA and CDR2 is YSLEER. There are 14 residues in the CDR3. CDR3: CASSQGFPGLLAFF. The CDR3 region has the DNA TGCGCCAGCAGCCAGGGGTTTCCGGGACTGCTGGCTTTCTTT.

This rearrangement joins TRBV18 to TRBJ2-6; 8 bases fit TRBD2. This CDR3 comprises 18 residues. From germline, CDR1 is KGHSH and CDR2 LQKENI. Trimming at V came to 2 bases and at J to 5 bases, leaving 11 bases not matched to a gene. Written as DNA, the CDR3 is TGTGCCAGCTCACCATCCCCCGGGGGGGACGTTAGGGCCAACGTCCTGACTTTC. Protein sequence: CASSPSPGGDVRANVLTF. Full variable domain (remainder filled in from reference TRBV18 and TRBJ2-6): NAGVMQNPRHLVRRRGQEARLRCSPMKGHSHVYWYRQLPEEGLKFMVYLQKENIIDESGMPKERFSAEFPKEGPSILRIQQVVRGDSAAYFCASSPSPGGDVRANVLTFGAGSRLTVL.

This clone was seen once. The V and J genes are TRBV13 and TRBJ2-3; D may be TRBD1 (5 bases). Trimming cost V 3 bases and J 3 bases, with 7 bases left between them. Germline CDR1 PRHDT, CDR2 FYEKMQ (reference sequence). CDR3 length: 13 residues. This chain's CDR3 is CASSFGATDTQYF. The CDR3 coding sequence is TGTGCCAGCAGCTTTGGGGCGACAGATACGCAGTATTTT.

In this sample, this clone turned up a few times. This chain connects TRBV5-1 to TRBJ1-3; D gene ambiguous. Germline lookup yields CDR1 SGHRS and CDR2 YFSETQ. The germline V and J ends were trimmed by 1 base and 1 base, with 6 bases remaining between them. This CDR3 is built from 14 residues. The CDR3 coding sequence is TGCGCCAGCAGCTTGAACTTATCTGGAAACACCATATATTTT. Protein: CASSLNLSGNTIYF.

The chain employs TRBV15 and TRBJ2-7, with 8 bases fitting TRBD2. V shed 8 bases, J shed 2 bases, and the junction held 8 bases outside the gene matches. This CDR3 region has 14 residues. Per the germline V gene, CDR1 is LNHNV and CDR2 is YYDKDF (reference sequence). The CDR3 DNA sequence: TGTGCCACCCGGACGGCGGGGGGTCCCTACGAGCAGTACTTC. It encodes CATRTAGGPYEQYF.

The rearrangement links TRBV7-9 to TRBJ1-4, with TRBD1 matching over 7 bases. Germline values: CDR1 SEHNR, CDR2 FQNEAQ (reference sequence). The CDR3 is 14 residues long. V lost 5 bases to trimming and J lost 7 bases; unmatched junction nucleotides: 7. DNA for the CDR3: TGTGCCAGCAGCCTTGGGACAGTGGGTGAAAAACTGTTTTTT. Amino acid sequence: CASSLGTVGEKLFF.

This chain uses TRBV5-1 with TRBJ1-5; TRBD1 matches at 9 bases. The CDR3 totals 15 residues. Germline trimming cut 5 bases from V and 2 bases from J; bases unmatched to any gene: 5. CDR1 and CDR2 (germline): SGHRS, YFSETQ. The CDR3 DNA follows: TGCGCCAGCAGGCTGGACAGGGGAGGCAATCAGCCCCAGCATTTT. It specifies CASRLDRGGNQPQHF.

The chain is built from TRBV6-2 or TRBV6-3 and TRBJ2-1; D gene ambiguous. From germline, CDR1 is MNHEY and CDR2 SVGEGT. The CDR3 extends over 12 amino acids. Trimming removed 2 bases from V and 8 bases from J, with 7 bases in between. The chain's CDR3 is CASSYQVYEQFF. The DNA of the CDR3 is TGTGCCAGCAGTTACCAGGTGTATGAGCAGTTCTTC.

This chain uses TRBV15 with TRBJ1-5; tentatively, D is TRBD1 (5 bases). This CDR3 comprises 15 residues. With 0 bases removed from V and 4 bases from J, the gap between germline ends came to 10 bases. CDR1 is LNHNV, CDR2 YYDKDF, per germline (reference sequence). CDR3 sequence (DNA): TGTGCCACCAGCAGAGATAGACAGACGAATCAGCCCCAGCATTTT. It specifies CATSRDRQTNQPQHF.

J is TRBJ1-6 and V is TRBV30, with D tentatively TRBD1 (5 bases). Between the trimmed V and J ends, which lost 1 base and 5 bases, there was a span of 12 bases. This CDR3 comprises 15 residues. In germline, CDR1 is GTSNPN, CDR2 SVGIG (reference sequence). In nucleotides, the CDR3 is TGTGCCTGGAGTGCCTCGGGCAGGGATAATTCACCCCTCCACTTT. Translated, it gives CAWSASGRDNSPLHF.

The CDR3 DNA sequence: TGTGCCAGCAGCCCCTATAGGGGACTCTCCTACAATGAGCAGTTCTTC. This encodes CASSPYRGLSYNEQFF. The genes are TRBV11-1 and TRBJ2-1; perhaps TRBD2 as D (6 bases). Germline assignment: CDR1 SGHAT and CDR2 FQDESV (reference sequence). The CDR3 sequence is 16 residues long. The V and J ends lost 5 bases and 0 bases respectively, with 14 bases between them.

This chain links TRBV5-4 with TRBJ2-5; possibly TRBD2 for D (6 bases). CDR1 SGHNT and CDR2 YYREEE come from the germline V gene (reference sequence). The CDR3 spans 17 residues. Trimming shortened V by 0 bases and J by 5 bases, and 20 bases separated the two germline ends. CDR3 residues: CASSLEKRRGLGETQYF. CDR3 coding DNA: TGTGCCAGCAGCTTGGAAAAACGGCGGGGACTCGGGGAGACCCAGTACTTC. The full variable domain, completed using reference TRBV5-4 and TRBJ2-5, is ETGVTQSPTHLIKTRGQQVTLRCSSQSGHNTVSWYQQALGQGPQFIFQYYREEENGRGNFPPRFSGLQFPNYSSELNVNALELDDSALYLCASSLEKRRGLGETQYFGPGTRLLVL.

The chain joins TRBV30 to TRBJ1-1; no firm D call. CDR3 size: 13 residues. Germline CDR1 GTSNPN, CDR2 SVGIG (reference sequence). Trimming shortened V by 2 bases and J by 1 base, and 8 bases separated the two germline ends. CDR3 residues: CAWSSRGNTEAFF. CDR3 DNA sequence: TGTGCCTGGAGTTCGAGAGGGAACACTGAAGCTTTCTTT.

This chain connects TRBV14 to TRBJ2-7, with a possible D match to TRBD1 (5 bases). This CDR3 region has 15 residues. From germline, CDR1 is SGHDN and CDR2 FVKESK. V lost 3 bases and J lost 2, with 14 bases in between. As DNA, the CDR3 is TGTGCCAGCAGCCAGTCCTGGGGCAGGGCCTACGAGCAGTACTTC. Amino acids: CASSQSWGRAYEQYF. Using reference TRBV14 and TRBJ2-7 for the parts outside the CDR3, the full variable domain is EAGVTQFPSHSVIEKGQTVTLRCDPISGHDNLYWYRRVMGKEIKFLLHFVKESKQDESGMPNNRFLAERTGGTYSTLKVQPAELEDSGVYFCASSQSWGRAYEQYFGPGTRLTVT.

The J gene is TRBJ2-3, the V gene TRBV2; 11 nucleotides align to TRBD2. There are 16 residues in the CDR3. V gave up 6 bases and J gave up 2 bases; unmatched junction bases: 7. Germline CDR1 reads SNHLY; CDR2 reads FYNNEI. The CDR3 sequence: CASSVLAGGPTDTQYF. The CDR3 DNA is TGTGCCAGCAGCGTCCTAGCGGGGGGACCCACAGATACGCAGTATTTT.

As regards this clone: The junction differs from germline at one of its ends, possibly a read error. The chain combines TRBV14 with TRBJ2-5, with 13 positions matching TRBD2. This CDR3 comprises 14 residues. The germline V gene encodes CDR1 SGHDN and CDR2 FVKESK. The CDR3 loop is CASSQARLAGGPHF. The CDR3 DNA follows: TGTGCCAGCAGCCAGGCGCGACTAGCGGGGGGCCCTCACTTC. The complete variable domain, with remaining parts taken from reference TRBV14 and TRBJ2-5, reads EAGVTQFPSHSVIEKGQTVTLRCDPISGHDNLYWYRRVMGKEIKFLLHFVKESKQDESGMPNNRFLAERTGGTYSTLKVQPAELEDSGVYFCASSQARLAGGPHFGPGTRLLVL.

This clone appeared once. The chain carries TRBV2 and TRBJ1-2; a possible D gene is TRBD1 (6 bases). Trimming took 10 bases from V and 4 from J, leaving 10 bases between them. Per the germline V gene, CDR1 is SNHLY and CDR2 is FYNNEI. The CDR3 covers 11 residues. The CDR3 DNA is TGTGCCAACACAGGGAGCTATGGCTACACCTTC. Translating gives CANTGSYGYTF. Looking up the rest from reference TRBV2 and TRBJ1-2 gives the full variable domain: EPEVTQTPSHQVTQMGQEVILRCVPISNHLYFYWYRQILGQKVEFLVSFYNNEISEKSEIFDDQFSVERPDGSNFTLKIRSTKLEDSAMYFCANTGSYGYTFGSGTRLTVV.

The gene calls are TRBV18 and TRBJ2-2, with 7 bases that match TRBD1. Germline V gene data show CDR1 as KGHSH and CDR2 as LQKENI. CDR3 length: 14 residues. With V trimmed by 2 bases and J by 7 bases, 4 bases remained unmatched. The CDR3 DNA reads TGTGCCAGCTCACCAGACAGGGTTGGCGGGGAGCTGTTTTTT. This sequence encodes CASSPDRVGGELFF.

This chain uses TRBV19 with TRBJ2-2; 13 nucleotides line up with TRBD2. The V gene end was trimmed by 8 bases and the J gene end by 1 base; junction bases not matched to a gene: 4. Germline values: CDR1 LNHDA, CDR2 SQIVND (reference sequence). The CDR3 consists of 16 residues. CDR3 amino acids: CASRLAGGRNTGELFF. CDR3 nucleotides: TGTGCCAGTCGACTAGCGGGGGGTCGGAACACCGGGGAGCTGTTTTTT. The complete variable domain, with remaining parts taken from reference TRBV19 and TRBJ2-2, reads DGGITQSPKYLFRKEGQNVTLSCEQNLNHDAMYWYRQDPGQGLRLIYYSQIVNDFQKGDIAEGYSVSREKKESFPLTVTSAQKNPTAFYLCASRLAGGRNTGELFFGEGSRLTVL.

J is TRBJ2-1 and V is TRBV11-1; perhaps TRBD1 as D (5 bases). The CDR3 runs 12 residues. The germline V gene encodes CDR1 SGHAT and CDR2 FQDESV (reference sequence). The germline V and J ends were trimmed by 5 bases and 7 bases, with 9 bases remaining between them. The CDR3 nucleotides read TGTGCCAGCAGCAGGGGTGGGAATGAGCAGTTCTTC. The encoded protein is CASSRGGNEQFF.

The chain recombines TRBV28 with TRBJ1-2, with D possibly being TRBD1 (6 bases). CDR3 length: 16 amino acids. From germline, CDR1 is MDHEN and CDR2 SYDVKM. Trimming took 4 bases from V and 2 from J, leaving 17 bases between them. CDR3 amino acids: CASSSQGGGHNYGYTF. CDR3 in DNA: TGTGCCAGCAGTTCCCAAGGGGGGGGGCACAACTATGGCTACACCTTC.

The V and J genes are TRBV27 and TRBJ1-2, with D possibly being TRBD1 (6 bases). This CDR3 is built from 17 residues. V was cut by 3 bases and J by 4 bases, with 21 bases left in between. Germline V gene sequence: CDR1 MNHEY, CDR2 SMNVEV (reference sequence). The CDR3 nucleotides read TGTGCCAGCAGTTTTCACCCCCCGGGACACAACAGCTATGGCTACACCTTC. It encodes CASSFHPPGHNSYGYTF.

The CDR3 DNA sequence: TGTGCCAGTAGTATCGGCGGGGGGGGACAGACCAATGAGCAGTTCTTC. It codes for CASSIGGGGQTNEQFF. V gene TRBV19 combines with J gene TRBJ2-1; 9 bases align to TRBD2. With V trimmed by 3 bases and J by 6 bases, 9 bases remained unmatched. The CDR3 consists of 16 residues. Germline V gene data show CDR1 as LNHDA and CDR2 as SQIVND (reference sequence).